A selection of T cell receptor beta chains follows, all from one sample in a study of shared clonotypes between healthy human individuals. Here immunoSEQ multiplex PCR was the method, and the copy in TCRdb shows in-frame clones only, minus some. The sample shows approximately 1,000,000 clones, approximately 78% of them seen only once. Sequenced material: memory CD4+ T cells from PBMCs. These receptors originate from a man younger than 30 in good health. Some clones in this sample may be carry-over from other donors' samples. Both conserved end residues are part of each CDR3. The D gene is left open where the match is weak. Not every row has a clone size; where given, it reads once, few, many or a size class.

TRBD2	-	TRBV6-4	TRBJ2-2	CASSATSGSGGELFF	TGTGCCAGCAGTGCCACTAGCGGGAGCGGCGGGGAGCTGTTTTTT
TRBD1	many	TRBV7-2	TRBJ2-7	CASSSNRYRDRSSYEQYF	TGTGCCAGCAGCTCGAACCGTTACCGGGACAGGAGCTCCTACGAGCAGTACTTC
TRBD2	many	TRBV4-1	TRBJ2-5	CASSPYGTSGQETQYF	TGCGCCAGCAGCCCCTATGGGACTAGCGGCCAAGAGACCCAGTACTTC
-	once	TRBV6-1	TRBJ2-1	CASRDWTTYNEQFF	TGTGCCAGCAGGGACTGGACCACCTACAATGAGCAGTTCTTC
-	-	TRBV5-4	TRBJ2-5	CASRGRGSGETQYF	TGTGCCAGCAGGGGACGGGGGAGTGGAGAGACCCAGTACTTC
-	-	TRBV15	TRBJ1-4	CATQLHREKLFF	TGTGCCACCCAGCTACACCGGGAAAAACTGTTTTTT
-	-	TRBV6-1	TRBJ1-2	CASIPGDGGAYGYTF	TGTGCCAGCATCCCAGGGGACGGGGGAGCCTATGGCTACACCTTC
TRBD2	-	TRBV28	TRBJ2-2	CASRLAGVNTGELFF	TGTGCCAGCAGGCTAGCGGGAGTGAACACCGGGGAGCTGTTTTTT
-	-	TRBV18	TRBJ2-3	CASSPRGTFTDTQYF	TGTGCCAGCTCACCACGCGGGACATTCACAGATACGCAGTATTTT
-	-	TRBV7-3	TRBJ2-1	CASSLNPYNNEQFF	TGTGCCAGCAGCTTAAACCCTTATAACAATGAGCAGTTCTTC
-	-	TRBV5-1	TRBJ1-1	CASSLGPGGGSVRNTEAFF	TGCGCCAGCAGCTTGGGGCCGGGGGGTGGATCTGTCCGGAACACTGAAGCTTTCTTT
TRBD2	-	TRBV6-4	TRBJ2-1	CASSERGLGTSGNEQFF	TGTGCCAGCAGTGAGAGGGGATTGGGGACTAGCGGGAATGAGCAGTTCTTC
-	many	TRBV7-6	TRBJ2-7	CASSFNPRSRRSYEQYF	TGTGCCAGCAGCTTTAACCCCCGGAGCCGGAGGTCCTACGAGCAGTACTTC
TRBD2	-	TRBV18	TRBJ2-5	CASSPPRLAGEETQYF	TGTGCCAGCTCACCCCCGCGGCTAGCGGGAGAAGAGACCCAGTACTTC
-	-	TRBV7-9	TRBJ2-1	CASSLLSRDNEQFF	TGTGCCAGCAGCTTATTGAGTAGAGACAATGAGCAGTTCTTC
-	once	TRBV4-3	TRBJ1-2	CASSQGVGAGYTF	TGCGCCAGCAGCCAAGGAGTTGGCGCCGGCTACACCTTC
TRBD1	few	TRBV30	TRBJ2-7	CAWSYTGQIYEQYF	TGTGCCTGGAGCTATACGGGACAGATCTACGAGCAGTACTTC
TRBD2	once	TRBV7-2	TRBJ2-1	CASSAGGLAGGNEQFF	TGTGCCAGCAGCGCCGGGGGACTAGCGGGAGGGAATGAGCAGTTCTTC
TRBD2	once	TRBV28	TRBJ2-4	CASSTGLAAQRDIQYF	TGTGCCAGCAGTACGGGACTAGCGGCACAGAGAGACATTCAGTACTTC
-	-	TRBV9	TRBJ2-1	CASSVQGHNEQFF	TGTGCCAGCAGCGTGCAGGGGCACAATGAGCAGTTCTTC
TRBD1	once	TRBV28	TRBJ1-1	CASSSIQGALGTEAFF	TGTGCCAGCAGTTCCATCCAGGGGGCTCTGGGCACTGAAGCTTTCTTT
TRBD1	once	TRBV25-1	TRBJ2-5	CASSGGQGAQETQYF	TGTGCCAGCAGCGGGGGACAGGGGGCCCAAGAGACCCAGTACTTC
TRBD1	few	TRBV28	TRBJ1-1	CASSLHGTGWREAFF	TGTGCCAGCAGTCTCCACGGGACAGGGTGGCGGGAAGCTTTCTTT
TRBD1	-	TRBV2	TRBJ1-2	CASSGTGYGYTF	TGTGCCAGCAGCGGGACAGGCTATGGCTACACCTTC
TRBD1	few	TRBV7-2	TRBJ2-3	CASSSRDRVYTDTQYF	TGTGCCAGCAGCTCCCGGGACAGGGTCTACACAGATACGCAGTATTTT
-	-	TRBV29-1	TRBJ1-1	CSCDSRNTEAFF	TGCAGCTGCGACAGCCGGAACACTGAAGCTTTCTTT
-	-	TRBV28	TRBJ2-3	CASSSRDTQYF	TGTGCCAGCAGTTCTAGAGATACGCAGTATTTT
-	-	TRBV2	TRBJ1-3	CASKGQPRSGNTIYF	TGTGCCAGCAAGGGACAACCTCGCTCTGGAAACACCATATATTTT
TRBD1	-	TRBV13	TRBJ1-2	CASSLRTGIEGLYGYTF	TGTGCCAGCAGCTTAAGGACAGGGATCGAGGGACTCTATGGCTACACCTTC
-	-	TRBV23-1	TRBJ1-5	CASSQSNRAGNQPQHF	TGCGCCAGCAGTCAATCGAATAGGGCAGGCAATCAGCCCCAGCATTTT
-	-	TRBV7-3	TRBJ2-2	CASRPNRDTGELFF	TGTGCCAGCAGACCTAACAGGGACACCGGGGAGCTGTTTTTT
TRBD2	-	TRBV4-2	TRBJ2-6	CASSRPLAGVSGANVLTF	TGTGCCAGCAGCCGGCCCCTAGCGGGAGTCTCTGGGGCCAACGTCCTGACTTTC
TRBD1	-	TRBV28	TRBJ1-1	CASTRDRARTEAFF	TGTGCCAGCACTCGGGACAGGGCGAGGACTGAAGCTTTCTTT
-	few	TRBV10-3	TRBJ1-5	CAISVDPRGQPQHF	TGTGCCATCAGTGTTGACCCGCGAGGCCAGCCCCAGCATTTT
-	few	TRBV27	TRBJ2-4	CASSLNGVLDIQYF	TGTGCCAGCAGTTTAAACGGAGTGTTGGACATTCAGTACTTC
-	-	TRBV4-1	TRBJ2-6	CASSQPLSGANVLTF	TGCGCCAGCAGCCAGCCTCTTAGCGGGGCCAACGTCCTGACTTTC
-	-	TRBV4-1	TRBJ2-2	CASSQVHNQRGSGELFF	TGCGCCAGCAGCCAAGTTCATAACCAAAGGGGGTCCGGGGAGCTGTTTTTT
TRBD1	-	TRBV5-1	TRBJ2-5	CASSRDRVQETQYF	TGCGCCAGCAGCCGGGACAGAGTTCAAGAGACCCAGTACTTC
-	few	TRBV5-1	TRBJ1-1	CASSLVRFTEAFF	TGCGCCAGCAGCTTGGTTCGGTTCACTGAAGCTTTCTTT
-	few	TRBV7-3	TRBJ2-1	CASSPRGLAGKQFF	TGTGCCAGCAGCCCGAGGGGGTTAGCAGGGAAACAGTTCTTC
-	-	TRBV5-1	TRBJ1-4	CASSLDPVGVNEKLFF	TGCGCCAGCAGCTTGGATCCGGTTGGGGTAAATGAAAAACTGTTTTTT
-	-	TRBV6-1	TRBJ2-7	CASSSSREVDEQYF	TGTGCCAGCAGTAGTTCGAGGGAGGTGGACGAGCAGTACTTC
-	-	TRBV6-5	TRBJ2-5	CASSLRRQETQYF	TGTGCCAGCAGTCTGCGCCGACAAGAGACCCAGTACTTC
-	many	TRBV6-4	TRBJ2-6	CASSDSLRGRSGANVLTF	TGTGCCAGCAGTGACTCTTTAAGGGGCAGGAGTGGGGCCAACGTCCTGACTTTC
-	-	TRBV27	TRBJ2-3	CASSFSRGRGTDTQYF	TGTGCCAGCAGTTTTTCCCGGGGGCGCGGAACAGATACGCAGTATTTT
TRBD1	-	TRBV30	TRBJ1-3	CAWVPADRGRNTIYF	TGTGCCTGGGTCCCAGCCGACAGGGGAAGAAACACCATATATTTT
-	-	TRBV7-9	TRBJ1-4	CASSLGVSAGEKLFF	TGTGCCAGCAGCCTGGGGGTGTCGGCGGGGGAAAAACTGTTTTTT
-	-	TRBV14	TRBJ2-1	CASSRGTASYNEQFF	TGTGCCAGCAGCCGGGGGACTGCCTCCTACAATGAGCAGTTCTTC
TRBD1	few	TRBV7-2	TRBJ1-1	CASSRQGYTEAFF	TGTGCCAGCAGCCGACAGGGGTACACTGAAGCTTTCTTT
-	once	TRBV2	TRBJ2-7	CASSEIDGRAYEQYF	TGTGCCAGCAGTGAAATAGACGGACGCGCCTACGAGCAGTACTTC